The T cell receptor beta chain described here comes from a study of shared T cell receptors in the human thymus. Profiled with immunoSEQ multiplex PCR; TCRdb holds only in-frame clones, not every one. The sample has hundreds of thousands of clones, 85% to 90% seen once. These data were also reused for a study on human thymus T cells. This second study notes: Donors were healthy Finnish babies undergoing corrective operations for congenital heart defects. Gene usage (both V and J) appeared biased in thymic and blood repertoires. Related studies found that unrelated individuals share highly overlapping thymic repertoires.

This clonotype was sampled from a boy younger than two with a congenital heart defect. Sequenced sample: thymocytes.

The CDR3 sequence is CASSLPHPGTGGLNEQFF. As DNA, the CDR3 is TGCGCCAGCAGCTTGCCCCATCCCGGGACAGGGGGCTTGAATGAGCAGTTCTTC. The chain joins TRBV5-1 to TRBJ2-1; TRBD1 matches 12 bases. The J segment lost 7 bases and the V segment lost 1 base, leaving 12 bases of the junction unmatched. This CDR3 has 18 residues. The V gene's germline CDR1 is SGHRS and CDR2 YFSETQ.